This entry lists 19 T cell receptor beta chains sequenced from one sample in a study of blood T cell repertoires in COVID-19. Profiling relied on immunoSEQ multiplex PCR, and the TCRdb table lists in-frame clones only, not all of them. The data hold 50,000 to 85,000 clones, with approximately 91% observed a single time. Specimen: peripheral blood. These receptors were taken from a human donor in a cohort sampled during active COVID-19.

This chain connects TRBV6-4 to TRBJ2-7; no reliable D call. The CDR3 has 15 amino acids. The germline CDR1 and CDR2 sequences are MRHNA and SNTAGT. Trimming removed 2 bases from V and 3 bases from J, with 14 bases in between. CDR3 residues: CASSDAAEKLYEQYF. In DNA form, the CDR3 reads TGTGCCAGCAGTGACGCGGCAGAGAAGCTCTACGAGCAGTACTTC.

This clone appeared a single time. V gene TRBV30 combines with J gene TRBJ2-1, with a weak D call TRBD2 (5 bases). Germline CDR1 is GTSNPN and CDR2 is SVGIG (reference sequence). Trimming stripped 0 bases from V and 6 bases from J, with 12 bases between. The CDR3 is 14 residues long. The CDR3 protein is CAWSVLLGGNEQFF. The CDR3 DNA reads TGTGCCTGGAGTGTTCTACTAGGCGGCAATGAGCAGTTCTTC.

This chain joins TRBV11-2 and TRBJ2-3; 11 nucleotides agree with TRBD2. Germline values: CDR1 SGHAT, CDR2 FQNNGV. The CDR3 runs 15 residues. The V and J ends lost 5 bases and 0 bases, in that order; junction bases with no gene match: 1. The CDR3 protein is CASSASGGSTDTQYF. Written as DNA, the CDR3 is TGTGCCAGCAGCGCTAGCGGGGGGAGCACAGATACGCAGTATTTT.

The rearrangement links TRBV28 to TRBJ2-7; tentatively, D is TRBD2 (6 bases). Germline loops: CDR1 MDHEN, CDR2 SYDVKM. This CDR3 contains 15 residues. Trimming removed 2 bases from V and 0 bases from J, with 11 bases in between. The CDR3: CASSLVGTFSYEQYF. The CDR3 nucleotides read TGTGCCAGCAGTTTAGTAGGGACTTTCTCCTACGAGCAGTACTTC.

The J gene is TRBJ2-2, the V gene TRBV7-3; TRBD2 is a possible D gene (5 bases). The CDR3 consists of 15 residues. V lost 5 bases, J lost 5 bases, and 15 bases lay in between. The germline V gene encodes CDR1 SGHTA and CDR2 FQGTGA. The CDR3: CASSLNSPGTGELFF. The DNA of the CDR3 is TGTGCCAGCAGCCTAAATAGTCCGGGGACCGGGGAGCTGTTTTTT.

The chain carries TRBV7-2 and TRBJ2-2; D not certain. Germline-derived CDR1 and CDR2 are SGHTA and FQGNSA. The CDR3 has 15 residues. V gave up 1 base and J gave up 2 bases, with 8 bases separating them. The CDR3 loop is CASSLVGPNTGELFF. The CDR3 DNA is TGTGCCAGCAGCTTAGTGGGCCCCAACACCGGGGAGCTGTTTTTT. Based on the CDR3 plus reference TRBV7-2 and TRBJ2-2, the full variable domain is GAGVSQSPSNKVTEKGKDVELRCDPISGHTALYWYRQSLGQGLEFLIYFQGNSAPDKSGLPSDRFSAERTGGSVSTLTIQRTQQEDSAVYLCASSLVGPNTGELFFGEGSRLTVL.

This clone was observed a single time. The CDR3 coding sequence is TGTGCCAGCAGTTACTCCCCCGGGACAGGGTCCTACAATGAGCAGTTCTTC. Its translation is CASSYSPGTGSYNEQFF. The rearrangement uses TRBV6-2 or TRBV6-3 and TRBJ2-1, with 9 bases matching TRBD1. Germline CDR1 and CDR2: MNHEY and SVGEGT. V gave up 0 bases and J gave up 1 base; unmatched junction bases: 4. The CDR3 has 17 amino acids.

This sequence joins TRBV9 and TRBJ2-5; tentatively, D is TRBD2 (6 bases). CDR3 length: 16 amino acids. Germline V gene data show CDR1 as SGDLS and CDR2 as YYNGEE. V was pared by 4 bases and J by 1 base, with 17 bases between. CDR3 DNA sequence: TGTGCCAGCAGCCGAGCGCCGGGACTTTTCCAAGAGACCCAGTACTTC. This gives the protein CASSRAPGLFQETQYF. Looking up the rest from reference TRBV9 and TRBJ2-5 gives the full variable domain: DSGVTQTPKHLITATGQRVTLRCSPRSGDLSVYWYQQSLDQGLQFLIQYYNGEERAKGNILERFSAQQFPDLHSELNLSSLELGDSALYFCASSRAPGLFQETQYFGPGTRLLVL.

This clone was recorded once. The gene calls are TRBV7-6 and TRBJ2-2; a weak D match, TRBD2 (7 bases). CDR1 SGHVS and CDR2 FNYEAQ come from the germline V gene. The CDR3 has 16 residues. Trimming pared 0 bases from V and 5 bases from J, leaving 13 bases between. The CDR3 DNA is TGTGCCAGCAGCTTAGCGCAAGGGGGGGCGACCGGGGAGCTGTTTTTT. The encoded protein is CASSLAQGGATGELFF.

The chain has TRBV28 and TRBJ2-3, with 13 bases identical to TRBD2. Unmatched junction bases numbered 3, after V lost 4 bases and J lost 2 bases. The CDR3 totals 16 residues. Germline V gene sequence: CDR1 MDHEN, CDR2 SYDVKM. CDR3 amino acids: CASSSGLAGATDTQYF. CDR3 nucleotides: TGTGCCAGCAGTTCCGGACTAGCGGGGGCCACAGATACGCAGTATTTT.

The chain combines TRBV6-5 with TRBJ2-7, with TRBD1 matching over 7 bases. Germline CDR1 is MNHEY and CDR2 is SVGAGI. The trim removed 8 bases at V and 2 bases at J, leaving 6 bases unmatched. The CDR3 has 13 residues. CDR3 in amino acids: CASWKGQPYEQYF. CDR3 nucleotide sequence: TGTGCCAGCTGGAAGGGACAGCCCTACGAGCAGTACTTC.

This chain uses TRBV20-1 with TRBJ2-7; possibly TRBD2 for D (6 bases). The germline V and J ends were trimmed by 3 bases and 5 bases, with 14 bases remaining between them. In germline, CDR1 is DFQATT, CDR2 SNEGSKA (reference sequence). There are 13 residues in the CDR3. This CDR3 reads CSASSGLHDEQYF. In DNA, the CDR3 is TGCAGTGCTAGTTCGGGACTCCACGACGAGCAGTACTTC.

This chain uses TRBV20-1 with TRBJ2-7; 8 nucleotides agree with TRBD2. The length of the CDR3 is 16 residues. The V gene end was trimmed by 3 bases and the J gene end by 3 bases; junction bases not matched to a gene: 13. In germline, CDR1 is DFQATT, CDR2 SNEGSKA (reference sequence). CDR3 sequence (DNA): TGCAGTGCTAGTCCGATTACCGGGAGGGGACACTACGAGCAGTACTTC. This sequence encodes CSASPITGRGHYEQYF.

The chain uses TRBV27 and TRBJ2-1, with TRBD1 matching over 7 bases. V was pared by 6 bases and J by 7 bases, with 15 bases of the junction left unmatched. The CDR3 loop spans 16 amino acids. Germline lookup yields CDR1 MNHEY and CDR2 SMNVEV (reference sequence). The CDR3 nucleotides read TGTGCCAGCAGCAACCTTCCGGGACAGAGGATTAATGAGCAGTTCTTC. Protein sequence: CASSNLPGQRINEQFF.

This clone was observed a few times. The chain carries TRBV5-1 and TRBJ2-7; maybe TRBD1 (6 bases). Germline CDR1 reads SGHRS; CDR2 reads YFSETQ. Trimming left V 0 bases short and J 2 bases short, with 12 bases between. The CDR3 spans 15 residues. The CDR3 DNA reads TGCGCCAGCAGCTTGGGACAGGCGCCGACCTACGAGCAGTACTTC. Its translation: CASSLGQAPTYEQYF.

The gene calls are TRBV6-5 and TRBJ2-1, with a tentative D call TRBD2 (6 bases). Per the germline V gene, CDR1 is MNHEY and CDR2 is SVGAGI. Between the trimmed V and J ends, which lost 8 bases and 8 bases, there was a span of 19 bases. This CDR3 has 14 amino acids. The CDR3 region is CASRGRGSFDEQFF. The CDR3 nucleotides are TGTGCCAGCCGCGGCCGGGGGAGTTTCGATGAGCAGTTCTTC.

About this clone: This CDR3 is also generated by other DNA sequences in the sample. This CDR3 reads CASSPGAYEQYF. The CDR3 DNA is TGTGCCAGCTCACCGGGCGCATACGAGCAGTACTTC. The V gene is TRBV18, the J gene TRBJ2-7; unclear D gene. The CDR3 spans 12 residues. V was shortened by 3 bases and J by 4 bases, with 7 bases between the two germline ends. Per the germline V gene, CDR1 is KGHSH and CDR2 is LQKENI.

The CDR3 region has the DNA TGTGCCAGCAGTTTTGAGCGGTCAGGGGCGGAGCAGTTCTTC. Encoded protein: CASSFERSGAEQFF. The gene calls are TRBV27 and TRBJ2-1; TRBD1 might be the D (6 bases). V was pared by 3 bases and J by 10 bases, with 16 bases between. The CDR3 totals 14 residues. CDR1 and CDR2 (germline): MNHEY, SMNVEV (reference sequence).

This chain connects TRBV19 to TRBJ2-2; D call uncertain. Per germline, CDR1 LNHDA and CDR2 SQIVND (reference sequence). The germline V and J ends were trimmed by 5 bases and 2 bases, with 9 bases remaining between them. CDR3 length equals 14 residues. This CDR3 reads CASSPRRNTGELFF. The CDR3 region has the DNA TGTGCCAGTAGTCCTCGTAGAAACACCGGGGAGCTGTTTTTT.